This TCR beta chain was observed in a study of blood T cell repertoires in COVID-19. Overall study context: Acute and convalescent COVID-19 specimens originated in the United States, Italy and Spain.

The CDR3 is made up of 15 amino acids. The V end was cut by 1 base, the J end by 2 bases, with 11 bases between. CDR1 and CDR2 (germline): SGHNT, YYREEE (reference sequence). Across 20 to 25 US areas, participants ranged in age from roughly 18 to 89 years. Per the authors' pipeline: Estimated nucleated cell counts came from reference gene primer amplification. Produced via immunoSEQ multiplex PCR; TCRdb's table is partial and in-frame only. The V and J calls and clone size are taken from that table; D and trimming were inferred from the DNA. The sample lists 150,000 to 200,000 clones, 80% occurring once.

This sequence was found in a man in his fifties or sixties who had been exposed to COVID-19. This chain connects TRBV5-4 to TRBJ2-3, with D perhaps TRBD2 (6 bases). The specimen sequenced was PBMCs or T cells enriched from blood (not recorded which). CDR3 nucleotides: TGTGCCAGCAGCTTGTTCGCGGGATCCACAGATACGCAGTATTTT. Translated: CASSLFAGSTDTQYF.